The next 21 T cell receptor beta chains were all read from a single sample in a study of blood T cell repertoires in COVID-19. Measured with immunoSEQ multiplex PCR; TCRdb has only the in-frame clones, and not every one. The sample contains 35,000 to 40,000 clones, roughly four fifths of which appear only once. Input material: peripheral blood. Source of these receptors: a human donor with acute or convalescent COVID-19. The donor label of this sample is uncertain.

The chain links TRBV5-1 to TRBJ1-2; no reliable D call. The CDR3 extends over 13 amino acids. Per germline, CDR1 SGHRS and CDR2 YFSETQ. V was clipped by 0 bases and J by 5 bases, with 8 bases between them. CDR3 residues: CASSLDRFYGYTF. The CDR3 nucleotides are TGCGCCAGCAGCTTGGACAGATTTTATGGCTACACCTTC.

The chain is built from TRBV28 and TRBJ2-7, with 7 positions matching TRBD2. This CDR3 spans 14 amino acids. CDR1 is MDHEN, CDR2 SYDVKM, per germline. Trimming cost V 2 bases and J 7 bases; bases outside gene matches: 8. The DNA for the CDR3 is TGTGCCAGCAGTTTAGCGGCGGGAGTGGGTGAGCAGTACTTC. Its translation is CASSLAAGVGEQYF.

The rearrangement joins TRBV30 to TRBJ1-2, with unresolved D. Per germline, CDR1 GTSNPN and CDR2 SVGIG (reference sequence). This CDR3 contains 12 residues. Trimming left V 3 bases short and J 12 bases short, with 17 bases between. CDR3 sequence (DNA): TGTGCCTGGAGCTCTAATGACATTTTGAACACCTTC. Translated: CAWSSNDILNTF. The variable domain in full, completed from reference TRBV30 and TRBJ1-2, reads SQTIHQWPATLVQPVGSPLSLECTVEGTSNPNLYWYRQAAGRGLQLLFYSVGIGQISSEVPQNLSASRPQDRQFILSSKKLLLSDSGFYLCAWSSNDILNTFGSGTRLTVV.

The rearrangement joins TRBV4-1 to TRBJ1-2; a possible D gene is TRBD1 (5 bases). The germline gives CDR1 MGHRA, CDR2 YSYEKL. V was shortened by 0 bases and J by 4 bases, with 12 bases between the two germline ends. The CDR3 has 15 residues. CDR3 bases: TGCGCCAGCAGCCAAGATAGGAGGGACGTCTATGGCTACACCTTC. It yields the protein CASSQDRRDVYGYTF.

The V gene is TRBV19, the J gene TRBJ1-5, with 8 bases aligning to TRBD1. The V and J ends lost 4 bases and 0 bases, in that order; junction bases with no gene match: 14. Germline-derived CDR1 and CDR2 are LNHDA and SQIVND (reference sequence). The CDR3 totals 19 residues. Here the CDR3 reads CASSTQGQVRRHSNQPQHF. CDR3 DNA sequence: TGTGCCAGTAGTACCCAGGGACAGGTGCGCCGCCATAGCAATCAGCCCCAGCATTTT.

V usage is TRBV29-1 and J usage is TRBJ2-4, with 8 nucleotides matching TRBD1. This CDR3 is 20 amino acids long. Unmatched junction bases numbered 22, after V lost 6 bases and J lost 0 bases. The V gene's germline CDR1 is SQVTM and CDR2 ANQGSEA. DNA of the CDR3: TGCAGCGTCTCCTATCTCGGACAGGGACCGATCGCCCGAGCCAAAAACATTCAGTACTTC. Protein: CSVSYLGQGPIARAKNIQYF.

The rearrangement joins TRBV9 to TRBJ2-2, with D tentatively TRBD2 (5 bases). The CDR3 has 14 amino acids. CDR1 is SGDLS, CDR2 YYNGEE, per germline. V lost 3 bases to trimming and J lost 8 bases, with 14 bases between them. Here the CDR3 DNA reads TGTGCCAGCAGCGGAGGACTGGAAACTGGGGAGCTGTTTTTT. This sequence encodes CASSGGLETGELFF. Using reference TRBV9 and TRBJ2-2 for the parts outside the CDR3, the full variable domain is DSGVTQTPKHLITATGQRVTLRCSPRSGDLSVYWYQQSLDQGLQFLIQYYNGEERAKGNILERFSAQQFPDLHSELNLSSLELGDSALYFCASSGGLETGELFFGEGSRLTVL.

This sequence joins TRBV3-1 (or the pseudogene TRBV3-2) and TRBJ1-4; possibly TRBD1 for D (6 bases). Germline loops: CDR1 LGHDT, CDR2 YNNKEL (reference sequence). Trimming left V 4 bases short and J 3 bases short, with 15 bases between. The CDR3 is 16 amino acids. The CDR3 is CASSLKAGAPNEKLFF. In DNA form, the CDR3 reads TGTGCCAGCAGCCTCAAAGCGGGGGCACCTAATGAAAAACTGTTTTTT.

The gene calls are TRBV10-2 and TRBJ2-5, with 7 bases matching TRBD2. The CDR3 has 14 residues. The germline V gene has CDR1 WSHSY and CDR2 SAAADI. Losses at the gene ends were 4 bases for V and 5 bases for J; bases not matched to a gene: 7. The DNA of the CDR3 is TGCGCCAGCAGTGCCCGGGACTACGCGGAGACCCAGTACTTC. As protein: CASSARDYAETQYF.

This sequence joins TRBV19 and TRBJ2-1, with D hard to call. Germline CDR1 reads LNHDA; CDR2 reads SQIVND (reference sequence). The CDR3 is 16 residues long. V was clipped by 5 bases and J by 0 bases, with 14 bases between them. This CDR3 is CASSFPTSSSYNEQFF. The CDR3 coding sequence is TGTGCCAGTAGTTTCCCCACTTCGAGCTCCTACAATGAGCAGTTCTTC. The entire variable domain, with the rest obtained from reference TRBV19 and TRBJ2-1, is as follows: DGGITQSPKYLFRKEGQNVTLSCEQNLNHDAMYWYRQDPGQGLRLIYYSQIVNDFQKGDIAEGYSVSREKKESFPLTVTSAQKNPTAFYLCASSFPTSSSYNEQFFGPGTRLTVL.

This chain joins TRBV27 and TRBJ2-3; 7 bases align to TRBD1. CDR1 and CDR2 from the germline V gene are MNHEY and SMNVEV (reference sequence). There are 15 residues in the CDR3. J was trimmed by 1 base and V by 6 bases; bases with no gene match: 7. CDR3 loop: CASREQGSGTDTQYF. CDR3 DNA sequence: TGTGCCAGCAGGGAACAGGGGTCGGGCACAGATACGCAGTATTTT.

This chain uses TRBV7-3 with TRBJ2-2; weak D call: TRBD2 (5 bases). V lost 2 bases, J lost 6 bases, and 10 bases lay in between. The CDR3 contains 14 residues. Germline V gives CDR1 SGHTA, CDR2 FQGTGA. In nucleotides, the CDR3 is TGTGCCAGCAGCTTAGAGCCCGGGGCCGGGGAGCTGTTTTTT. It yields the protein CASSLEPGAGELFF. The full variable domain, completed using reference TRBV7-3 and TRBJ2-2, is GAGVSQTPSNKVTEKGKYVELRCDPISGHTALYWYRQSLGQGPEFLIYFQGTGAADDSGLPNDRFFAVRPEGSVSTLKIQRTERGDSAVYLCASSLEPGAGELFFGEGSRLTVL.

This CDR3 reads CAISVEGGGTDTQYF. The CDR3 DNA sequence: TGTGCCATCAGTGTTGAGGGGGGGGGCACAGATACGCAGTATTTT. This chain uses TRBV10-3 with TRBJ2-3, with D possibly matching TRBD2 (7 bases). There are 15 residues in the CDR3. Germline CDR1 ENHRY, CDR2 SYGVKD. V was cut by 4 bases and J by 1 base, with 12 bases left in between.

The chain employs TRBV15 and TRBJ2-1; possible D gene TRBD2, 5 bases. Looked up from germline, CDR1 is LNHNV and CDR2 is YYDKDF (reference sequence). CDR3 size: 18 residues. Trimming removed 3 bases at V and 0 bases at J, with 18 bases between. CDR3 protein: CATSRLVGGRSSYNEQFF. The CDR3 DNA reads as TGTGCCACCAGCAGGTTAGTGGGCGGGCGAAGCTCCTACAATGAGCAGTTCTTC.

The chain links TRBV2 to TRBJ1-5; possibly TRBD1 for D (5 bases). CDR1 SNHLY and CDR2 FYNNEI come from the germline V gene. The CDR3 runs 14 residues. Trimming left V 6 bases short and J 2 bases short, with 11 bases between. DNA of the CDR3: TGTGCCAGCAGACCAGGGTCGGGCAATCAGCCCCAGCATTTT. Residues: CASRPGSGNQPQHF.

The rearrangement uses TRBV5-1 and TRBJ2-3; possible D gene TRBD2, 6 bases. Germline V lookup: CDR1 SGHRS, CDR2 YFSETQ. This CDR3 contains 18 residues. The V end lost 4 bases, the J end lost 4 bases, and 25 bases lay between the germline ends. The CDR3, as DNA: TGCGCCAGCAGCCCTCAACCTAGCGCCCCTTCGGCCGCAGATACGCAGTATTTT. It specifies CASSPQPSAPSAADTQYF.

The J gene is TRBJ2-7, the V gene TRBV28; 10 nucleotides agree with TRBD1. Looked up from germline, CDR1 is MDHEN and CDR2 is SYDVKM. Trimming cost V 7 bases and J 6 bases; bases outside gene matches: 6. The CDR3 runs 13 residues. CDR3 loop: CASTGTGEGEQYF. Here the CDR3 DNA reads TGTGCCAGCACGGGGACAGGGGAGGGCGAGCAGTACTTC.

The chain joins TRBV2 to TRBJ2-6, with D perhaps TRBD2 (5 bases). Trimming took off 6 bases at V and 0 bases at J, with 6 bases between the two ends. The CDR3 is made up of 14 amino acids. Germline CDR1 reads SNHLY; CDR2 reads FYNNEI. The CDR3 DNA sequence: TGTGCCAGCAGCGGGAACTCTGGGGCCAACGTCCTGACTTTC. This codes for CASSGNSGANVLTF.

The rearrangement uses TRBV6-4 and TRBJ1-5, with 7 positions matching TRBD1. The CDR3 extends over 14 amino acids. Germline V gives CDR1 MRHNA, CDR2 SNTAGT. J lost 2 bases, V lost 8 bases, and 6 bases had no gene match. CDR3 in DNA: TGTGCCAGCCAGGGGGGTCAGCGCAATCAGCCCCAGCATTTT. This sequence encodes CASQGGQRNQPQHF.

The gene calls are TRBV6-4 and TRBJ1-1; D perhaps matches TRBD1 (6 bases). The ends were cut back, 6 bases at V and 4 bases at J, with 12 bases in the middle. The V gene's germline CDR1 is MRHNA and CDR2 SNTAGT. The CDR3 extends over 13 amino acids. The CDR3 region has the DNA TGTGCCAGCAGCCAACAGGGCAGCACTGAAGCTTTCTTT. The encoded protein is CASSQQGSTEAFF.

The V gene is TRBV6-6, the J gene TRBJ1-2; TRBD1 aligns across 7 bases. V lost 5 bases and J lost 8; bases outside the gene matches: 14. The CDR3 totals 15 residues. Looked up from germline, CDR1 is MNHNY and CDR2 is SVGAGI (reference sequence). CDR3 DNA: TGTGCCAGCAGTCATAGACCGGGACAGCCGGTGGGCTACACCTTC. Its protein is CASSHRPGQPVGYTF.